These 29 T cell receptor beta chains share one sample of origin, sequenced in a study of metastatic and nonmetastatic thyroid tumors. TCRdb re-clonotyped the PCR reads through MiXCR. Among roughly 10,000 clones, almost 30% were seen once, and the ten largest hold about a sixth. All patients reached thyroid surgery having received no treatment beforehand. Specimen: tumor tissue. The receptors were gathered from a female donor with papillary thyroid cancer or a benign thyroid nodule (not recorded which). Some clones in this sample may be carry-over from other donors' samples.

This clone was detected many times. This rearrangement joins TRBV10-3 to TRBJ1-5; D is unclear. Germline V CDR1 and CDR2: ENHRY, SYGVKD. This CDR3 spans 12 amino acids. Between the trimmed V and J ends, which lost 0 bases and 4 bases, there was a span of 1 base. This CDR3 is CAISESNQPQHF. CDR3 nucleotide sequence: TGTGCCATCAGTGAGTCAAATCAGCCCCAGCATTTT.

This clone was recorded many times. The CDR3 region has the DNA TGTGCCATTCGAGGACAGGGGGCGGGTCAGCCCCAGCATTTT. Its protein product is CAIRGQGAGQPQHF. This chain links TRBV19 with TRBJ1-5, with TRBD1 matching 11 bases. V gave up 10 bases and J gave up 6 bases; unmatched junction bases: 8. CDR1 is LNHDA, CDR2 SQIVND, per germline (reference sequence). CDR3 length equals 14 residues.

There are a few counts of this clone. This sequence joins TRBV11-2 and TRBJ2-2; D may match TRBD1 or TRBD2 (5 bases each). From germline, CDR1 is SGHAT and CDR2 FQNNGV. This CDR3 comprises 16 residues. V lost 5 bases to trimming and J lost 2 bases, with 15 bases between them. The CDR3 coding sequence is TGTGCCAGCAGCGAAGATGGGGGATCTAACACCGGGGAGCTGTTTTTT. It codes for CASSEDGGSNTGELFF.

The V gene is TRBV5-5, the J gene TRBJ1-3; TRBD1 is a possible D gene (5 bases). V gave up 3 bases and J gave up 0 bases, with 10 bases separating them. The length of the CDR3 is 15 residues. From germline, CDR1 is SGHKS and CDR2 YYEKEE (reference sequence). CDR3 bases: TGTGCCAGCAGCTCTCAGGGTTACTCTGGAAACACCATATATTTT. Residues: CASSSQGYSGNTIYF.

To note about this clone: The germline gene is not matched at one end of the junction; a read error may be the cause. The V call is TRBV18, the J call TRBJ2-2; a weak D match, TRBD1 (6 bases). This CDR3 contains 14 residues. CDR1 and CDR2 (germline): KGHSH, LQKENI. The CDR3 here is CASSQGENAGELFF. The CDR3, as DNA: TGTGCCAGCTCACAGGGGGAGAACGCCGGGGAGCTGTTTTTT.

Within the sample, this clone is medium-sized (0.01 to 0.1%). V is TRBV20-1 and J is TRBJ2-7, with 8 bases identical to TRBD1. Germline V gene lookup returns CDR1 DFQATT and CDR2 SNEGSKA (reference sequence). J gave up 3 bases and V 1 base, and 8 bases lay outside the gene matches. CDR3 length equals 15 residues. The CDR3 reads CSARGPGQALYEQYF. The CDR3 region has the DNA TGCAGTGCTAGAGGGCCGGGACAGGCCCTCTACGAGCAGTACTTC.

This clone appeared a few times. The chain is built from TRBV28 and TRBJ2-7; D may be TRBD1 or TRBD2 (6 bases each). V was pared by 4 bases and J by 4 bases, with 17 bases between. This CDR3 is 15 amino acids long. Germline CDR1 and CDR2: MDHEN and SYDVKM. The CDR3 DNA is TGTGCCAGCAGTTCTCCCGGAACAGGGAGGTACGAGCAGTACTTC. It encodes CASSSPGTGRYEQYF.

This clone is medium-sized. The rearrangement links TRBV2 to TRBJ1-5; a possible D gene is TRBD1 (6 bases). CDR1 is SNHLY and CDR2 is FYNNEI in the germline V gene. V lost 6 bases and J 1 base, leaving 13 bases between the germline ends. The CDR3 sequence is 15 residues long. The CDR3 is CASREQGLSNQPQHF. CDR3 DNA sequence: TGTGCCAGCAGGGAACAGGGTTTGAGCAATCAGCCCCAGCATTTT.

This clone was recorded many times. This chain connects TRBV4-1 to TRBJ2-4, with 9 bases aligning to TRBD1. The length of the CDR3 is 16 residues. V lost 0 bases to trimming and J lost 0 bases; unmatched junction nucleotides: 0. Germline V lookup: CDR1 MGHRA, CDR2 YSYEKL. CDR3 nucleotides: TGCGCCAGCAGCCAAGAACAGGGGGCAGCCAAAAACATTCAGTACTTC. This sequence encodes CASSQEQGAAKNIQYF.

This clone was observed a few times. The V and J genes are TRBV18 and TRBJ1-1, with unresolved D. The CDR3 sequence is 14 residues long. V was pared by 6 bases and J by 4 bases, with 15 bases between. The germline V gene has CDR1 KGHSH and CDR2 LQKENI. The CDR3 coding sequence is TGTGCCAGCTCGCTGTTTCACGGAGGCACTGAAGCTTTCTTT. This codes for CASSLFHGGTEAFF.

This clone was found a few times. This sequence joins TRBV4-2 and TRBJ1-2; D is possibly TRBD1 (6 bases). This CDR3 is 16 amino acids long. Germline V CDR1 and CDR2: LGHNA, YNFKEQ. V gave up 3 bases and J gave up 1 base, with 15 bases separating them. CDR3 protein: CASSHPGPGDNYGYTF. In DNA form, the CDR3 reads TGTGCCAGCAGCCACCCCGGACCAGGGGATAACTATGGCTACACCTTC.

This sequence joins TRBV11-1 and TRBJ2-7; D unclear. The V and J ends lost 5 bases and 0 bases respectively, with 26 bases between them. The CDR3 consists of 19 residues. Germline V gene sequence: CDR1 SGHAT, CDR2 FQDESV (reference sequence). CDR3 DNA: TGTGCCAGCAGCCCCAAATCGCGCTTTAACCCCTCGAGCTCCTACGAGCAGTACTTC. This gives the protein CASSPKSRFNPSSSYEQYF.

This clone was picked up a small number of times. Germline is not matched at one junction end, which may reflect a read error. This chain joins TRBV6-2 or TRBV6-3 and TRBJ2-3; weak D call: TRBD2 (6 bases). Per germline, CDR1 MNHEY and CDR2 SVGEGT. The CDR3 covers 15 residues. The CDR3 DNA reads as TGTTCCAGCAGTTATGGGGACTGCCCCTGCGGTACACAGTATTTT. This codes for CSSSYGDCPCGTQYF.

V usage is TRBV14 and J usage is TRBJ2-7; TRBD2 agrees at 11 bases. This CDR3 is 17 amino acids long. V was clipped by 10 bases and J by 6 bases; unmatched bases: 20. Germline-derived CDR1 and CDR2 are SGHDN and FVKESK. Written as DNA, the CDR3 is TGTGCCATACAGGAGGGGTTAGCGGGAGGGCCAACCCGCGAGCAGTACTTC. It yields the protein CAIQEGLAGGPTREQYF. Supplemented by reference TRBV14 and TRBJ2-7, the full variable domain reads EAGVTQFPSHSVIEKGQTVTLRCDPISGHDNLYWYRRVMGKEIKFLLHFVKESKQDESGMPNNRFLAERTGGTYSTLKVQPAELEDSGVYFCAIQEGLAGGPTREQYFGPGTRLTVT.

The chain joins TRBV7-6 to TRBJ1-2, with D possibly matching TRBD1 (5 bases). The CDR3 has 13 amino acids. The ends were cut back, 0 bases at V and 6 bases at J, with 8 bases in the middle. CDR1 is SGHVS and CDR2 is FNYEAQ in the germline V gene. The CDR3 region is CASSLAEGNGYTF. The DNA for the CDR3 is TGTGCCAGCAGCTTAGCGGAGGGGAATGGCTACACCTTC.

This clone has a handful of counts. J is TRBJ2-7 and V is TRBV10-3, with TRBD1 matching over 9 bases. CDR1 and CDR2 (germline): ENHRY, SYGVKD. Trimming removed 6 bases from V and 2 bases from J; junction bases left unmatched: 2. This CDR3 comprises 13 residues. CDR3 in amino acids: CAISRDRAYEQYF. The CDR3 DNA reads as TGTGCCATCAGCAGGGACAGGGCCTACGAGCAGTACTTC.

The chain links TRBV20-1 to TRBJ2-7, with D possibly being TRBD1 (5 bases). There are 15 residues in the CDR3. V shed 0 bases and J shed 4 bases, with 16 bases lying between them. Per the germline V gene, CDR1 is DFQATT and CDR2 is SNEGSKA (reference sequence). The CDR3 is CSARDLAGKAYEQYF. The CDR3 region has the DNA TGCAGTGCTAGAGATTTGGCAGGGAAAGCTTACGAGCAGTACTTC.

The table lists this clone with a count of one. The rearrangement links TRBV20-1 to TRBJ1-1, with a tentative D call TRBD1 (5 bases). V dropped 1 base and J dropped 1 base, with 10 bases sitting between them. The germline gives CDR1 DFQATT, CDR2 SNEGSKA (reference sequence). The CDR3 covers 14 residues. The CDR3 region is CSARVGTGNTEAFF. In DNA, the CDR3 is TGCAGTGCTAGAGTGGGGACGGGGAACACTGAAGCTTTCTTT.

This chain joins TRBV15 and TRBJ2-7; D gene uncertain. Germline CDR1 reads LNHNV; CDR2 reads YYDKDF (reference sequence). V was shortened by 1 base and J by 6 bases, with 10 bases between the two germline ends. The CDR3 consists of 13 residues. CDR3 protein: CATSRGGTSEQYF. In nucleotides, the CDR3 is TGTGCCACCAGCAGAGGGGGTACCTCCGAGCAGTACTTC.

The chain combines TRBV20-1 with TRBJ2-7; possibly TRBD1 or TRBD2 for D (6 bases each). CDR1 is DFQATT, CDR2 SNEGSKA, per germline (reference sequence). With 6 bases removed from V and 2 bases from J, the gap between germline ends came to 20 bases. CDR3 length: 15 residues. This chain's CDR3 is CSARRGPGGTYEQYF. The DNA of the CDR3 is TGCAGTGCCAGGAGGGGCCCCGGGGGCACCTACGAGCAGTACTTC.

This clone came up a few times. V is TRBV12-3 or TRBV12-4 and J is TRBJ2-3; no clear D. CDR3 size: 15 residues. Trimming took off 3 bases at V and 1 base at J, with 11 bases between the two ends. The CDR3 spells CASSFRVFCTDTQYF. The CDR3 DNA sequence: TGTGCCAGCAGTTTTCGGGTTTTCTGCACAGATACGCAGTATTTT.

The rearrangement joins TRBV6-1 to TRBJ1-5; 8 bases are a match to TRBD1. Trimming cost V 4 bases and J 1 base; bases outside gene matches: 6. This CDR3 comprises 16 residues. Germline V gene lookup returns CDR1 MNHNS and CDR2 SASEGT. The CDR3 DNA reads TGTGCCAGCAGTGGTAAGGACAGGGTGAGCAATCAGCCCCAGCATTTT. Translated: CASSGKDRVSNQPQHF.

The gene calls are TRBV27 and TRBJ2-7; possibly TRBD1 for D (6 bases). The V gene lost 3 bases and the J gene lost 0 bases, with 18 bases spanning the gap. Germline CDR1 reads MNHEY; CDR2 reads SMNVEV (reference sequence). CDR3 length: 17 amino acids. Written as DNA, the CDR3 is TGTGCCAGCAGTTTTTCGGCGACAGGTCTGAGCTCCTACGAGCAGTACTTC. Translation: CASSFSATGLSSYEQYF.

This clone was seen at least ten times. This may be a read error: a much more frequent sequence differs by one nucleotide. CDR3 nucleotides: TGTGCCAGCAGTGGGGGACTTGGGGGCTACAATGAGCAGTTCTTC. It encodes CASSGGLGGYNEQFF. The chain couples TRBV2 to TRBJ2-1, with a tentative D call TRBD2 (6 bases). The CDR3 length is 15 residues. From germline, CDR1 is SNHLY and CDR2 FYNNEI. V lost 4 bases, J lost 3 bases, and 13 bases lay in between.

This clone was recorded a few times. The genes are TRBV10-1 and TRBJ2-2; D gene ambiguous. CDR1 is WNHNN, CDR2 SYGVQD, per germline (reference sequence). V lost 10 bases, J lost 0 bases, and 12 bases lay in between. The CDR3 consists of 14 residues. This CDR3 reads CATSRHSNTGELFF. CDR3 nucleotide sequence: TGCGCCACCTCTCGGCACTCGAACACCGGGGAGCTGTTTTTT.

This clone was seen at least ten times. The rearrangement joins TRBV6-1 to TRBJ1-1, with a possible D match to TRBD1 (5 bases). The length of the CDR3 is 14 residues. The V gene's germline CDR1 is MNHNS and CDR2 SASEGT. V was clipped by 7 bases and J by 4 bases, with 16 bases between them. The CDR3 bases are TGTGCCAGCACCTTGGGGGATCGCGGCACTGAAGCTTTCTTT. The encoded protein is CASTLGDRGTEAFF.

This rearrangement joins TRBV7-9 to TRBJ1-5; D ambiguous. There are 13 residues in the CDR3. The V gene's germline CDR1 is SEHNR and CDR2 FQNEAQ (reference sequence). The germline V and J ends were trimmed by 1 base and 5 bases, with 6 bases remaining between them. The CDR3 DNA reads TGTGCCAGCAGCTTAGATCCCCATCAGCCCCAGCATTTT. Translating it yields CASSLDPHQPQHF. Full variable domain (rest looked up from reference TRBV7-9 and TRBJ1-5): DTGVSQNPRHKITKRGQNVTFRCDPISEHNRLYWYRQTLGQGPEFLTYFQNEAQLEKSRLLSDRFSAERPKGSFSTLEIQRTEQGDSAMYLCASSLDPHQPQHFGDGTRLSIL.

Concerning this clone itself: The same CDR3 arises from other DNA sequences in this sample as well. This chain joins TRBV20-1 and TRBJ2-2, with 10 positions matching TRBD2. The CDR3 length is 17 residues. V dropped 3 bases and J dropped 5; count of bases not matched to a gene: 12. Germline assignment: CDR1 DFQATT and CDR2 SNEGSKA (reference sequence). This CDR3 is CSASNPSGSSGTGELFF. CDR3 coding DNA: TGCAGTGCTAGTAATCCTAGCGGGAGCAGCGGTACCGGGGAGCTGTTTTTT.

This clone is classed as medium-sized. The chain couples TRBV4-2 to TRBJ2-2; 10 bases fit TRBD2. The CDR3 runs to 17 residues. The V gene's germline CDR1 is LGHNA and CDR2 YNFKEQ. V gave up 0 bases and J gave up 1 base; unmatched junction bases: 2. Here the CDR3 DNA reads TGTGCCAGCAGCCAAGACGTAGCGGGGGGGAACACCGGGGAGCTGTTTTTT. Encoded protein: CASSQDVAGGNTGELFF.